Given below is one T cell receptor beta chain in context. Its antigen remains unidentified. Per-base quality was not reported, and no clone a single base away is much larger than it. The data are from a study of blood T cell repertoires in COVID-19 (dated by TCRdb to between 2020 and 2021). At the level of the whole study: Samples from collaborators originated in the United States, Italy and Spain and spanned both the acute and convalescent phases of COVID-19. Sample metadata almost always included a de-identified subject ID, COVID-19 status, age in years and sex. Samples were obtained from the ongoing ImmuneRACE study (first 160 participants) and from 950 to 1,500 subjects provided by 6 global collaborators. The repertoires were made available in a free public database intended to serve as a resource for research on the immune response to SARS-CoV-2. The material from the prospective study consisted of cDNA or gDNA derived from T cells, B-cell-depleted T cells, or PBMCs. Subjects who had been exposed to COVID-19, were actively infected with it, or had recovered from it provided the deeply sampled blood TCRbeta repertoires that made up the dataset. HLA class I and class II types, where available, came from metadata supplied by the sample provider rather than from assay-based typing. General findings and caveats noted by the study authors: The amount of clinical and demographic metadata varied by source and participant and was provided uncurated.

Collaborating institutions collected whole blood in K2EDTA tubes following their own protocols. For TCRbeta analysis, collaborators shipped samples as frozen whole blood, isolated PBMCs, or DNA extracted from either of those sample types. TCRbeta CDR3 regions were amplified from genomic DNA using the immunoSEQ Assay, a bias-controlled multiplex PCR. The authors' pipeline ran thus. The number of nucleated cells in each sample was estimated from the amplification of reference gene primers within the assay. To quantify the absolute abundance of each unique TCRbeta CDR3 rearrangement, sequence reads were collapsed and filtered. For each sample, productive Simpson clonality was calculated by taking the square root of Simpson's diversity index across productive rearrangements. As stored in TCRdb, this immuneACCESS dataset retains in-frame rearrangements with V and J assigned. A fraction of the clones does not appear; measured against another copy, unresolved V genes explain less than half of the discrepancy, and the remainder lacks a known reason. V and J calls and clone size are copied from that table; D and trimming were computed from the DNA. The sample includes some 120,000 clones, with 70% to 90% observed a single time. The ten largest clones represent about 1% of the sample.

The CDR3 has 16 amino acids, counting the end cysteine and phenylalanine. The sequence is cut down to CDR3 DNA, 48 bases in frame from base 1. The sequenced material came from peripheral blood. The clonotype originates from a woman of 80 years or more with acute or convalescent COVID-19. This chain is built from TRBV12-2 and TRBJ1-4; the DNA was not compared with TRBD1, the D call given in the table. TRBV12-2 counts as a pseudogene. The DNA sequence reads TGTGCAAGTCGCTTAGTCGACAATGCAACTAATGAAAAACTGTTTTTT. It translates as CASRLVDNATNEKLFF.